This T cell receptor beta chain originates from a study of Graves' ophthalmopathy and Graves' hyperthyroidism. Germline V gene lookup returns CDR1 MDHEN and CDR2 SYDVKM. The V and J ends lost 6 bases and 2 bases, in that order; junction bases with no gene match: 7. The CDR3 has 15 amino acids. Amplification targeted the TCR beta CDR3 regions, with RNA transcripts as the source material. HTBI primers served in a first-round RT-PCR, which a second-round multiplex PCR followed. TCRdb used MiXCR to reprocess the multiplex PCR reads, holding one entry per CDR3 protein. This table has some 150,000 distinct CDR3 sequences, about two fifths appearing once. This clonotype has ten or more counts.

This receptor was taken from a man between 25 and 39 years old with Graves' ophthalmopathy. The V call is TRBV28, the J call TRBJ2-7; TRBD1 matches at 10 bases. The sample was peripheral blood. In DNA, the CDR3 is TGTGCCAGCAGCCGCCTAGGACAGGGGGCCTACGAGCAGTACTTC. Translation: CASSRLGQGAYEQYF.